Following are 5 T cell receptor beta chains from one sample sequenced in a study of T cell responses to AZD1222 COVID-19 vaccine. Data came from immunoSEQ multiplex PCR; TCRdb stores just in-frame clones and leaves some out. The sample comprises some 170,000 clones, roughly nine tenths of which are singletons, and 1.5% to 2% rests with the top ten. Source: peripheral blood, taken on day 0 of AZD1222 vaccination. The origin of the receptors is an adult in good health.

The V gene is TRBV29-1, the J gene TRBJ2-2; weak D call: TRBD2 (5 bases). The CDR3 loop spans 11 amino acids. Trimming cost V 4 bases and J 6 bases, with 6 bases left between them. CDR1 is SQVTM, CDR2 ANQGSEA, per germline. The CDR3 DNA is TGCAGCGTTGTACTAGCCGGGGAGCTGTTTTTT. It is translated as CSVVLAGELFF.

The chain recombines TRBV6-8 with TRBJ2-2; weak D call: TRBD2 (6 bases). Germline loops: CDR1 MNHGY, CDR2 SAAAGT. This CDR3 spans 16 amino acids. The CDR3 DNA reads as TGTCCAAGCCCCAACCCCGATAGCGGCTACACCGGGGAGCTGTTTTTT. Translating gives CPSPNPDSGYTGELFF.

The J gene is TRBJ1-5, the V gene TRBV18; 10 bases line up with TRBD1. Germline loops: CDR1 KGHSH, CDR2 LQKENI. V lost 3 bases and J lost 7; bases outside the gene matches: 6. The CDR3 has 15 amino acids. The CDR3 spells CASSPGQGIGQPQHF. CDR3 bases: TGTGCCAGCTCACCGGGACAGGGGATCGGCCAGCCCCAGCATTTT.

The J gene is TRBJ1-1, the V gene TRBV10-3; D unclear. The ends were cut back, 0 bases at V and 1 base at J, with 9 bases in the middle. CDR1 is ENHRY, CDR2 SYGVKD, per germline. The CDR3 runs 15 residues. The CDR3 reads CAISESGRRNTEAFF. The CDR3 DNA follows: TGTGCCATCAGTGAGTCGGGCAGAAGGAACACTGAAGCTTTCTTT.

This clone was picked up one time. V usage is TRBV1 and J usage is TRBJ1-2. TRBV1 is reported as a pseudogene. The length of the CDR3 is 13 residues. CDR3 nucleotide sequence: TGCACCAGCAGCCGGTCAGCGATATATGGCTACACCTTC. It encodes CTSSRSAIYGYTF.